The source of this T cell receptor beta chain is a study of blood T cell repertoires in COVID-19. For the study at large: COVID-19 samples from acute and convalescent phases originated in the United States, Italy and Spain. Sample material is recorded as cDNA or gDNA derived from T cells, B-cell-depleted T cells, or PBMCs.

This CDR3 has 14 residues. Germline CDR1 MGHDK, CDR2 SYGVNS. V gave up 3 bases and J gave up 5 bases; unmatched junction bases: 5. Generated by immunoSEQ multiplex PCR, the TCRdb table keeps only in-frame clones and is missing some. The table includes approximately 68,000 clones, around nine tenths detected once. Sequencing was done on a sample of peripheral blood. This chain uses TRBV25-1 with TRBJ2-5; TRBD1 matches 8 bases. The sequence came from a woman aged 60 to 75 with acute or convalescent COVID-19. The CDR3 reads CASSEQGALETQYF. The CDR3 DNA reads TGTGCCAGCAGTGAGCAGGGGGCACTGGAGACCCAGTACTTC. Complete variable domain (other parts from reference TRBV25-1 and TRBJ2-5): EADIYQTPRYLVIGTGKKITLECSQTMGHDKMYWYQQDPGMELHLIHYSYGVNSTEKGDLSSESTVSRIRTEHFPLTLESARPSHTSQYLCASSEQGALETQYFGPGTRLLVL.